This T cell receptor beta chain emerged from a study of T cells in Graves' hyperthyroidism and ophthalmopathy. The TCR beta CDR3 regions underwent amplification using RNA transcripts as the source. When the TCR CDR3 underwent first-round RT-PCR, the HTBI primer set was used. TCRdb reprocessed the multiplex PCR reads with MiXCR, giving one entry per CDR3 protein. The sample contains more than 150,000 distinct CDR3 sequences, 15% to 20% of which appear only once. This clonotype was counted between two and nine times. Germline CDR1 is MNHEY and CDR2 is SVGAGI. The CDR3 contains 14 residues. The germline V and J ends were trimmed by 3 bases and 7 bases, with 12 bases remaining between them.

The chain carries TRBV6-5 and TRBJ1-4, with D maybe TRBD1 (6 bases). Sequencing was done on a sample of blood. The origin of this receptor is a woman aged 45-65 years with Graves' hyperthyroidism. The CDR3 loop is CASSYGGPGEKLFF. Here the CDR3 DNA reads TGTGCCAGCAGTTATGGGGGGCCGGGTGAAAAACTGTTTTTT.